Sequencing of this TCR beta chain was carried out in a study of OX40 agonist ivuxolimab in advanced cancers. Looking at the study overall: A mean age of roughly 60 years, range about 20 to 79, was recorded, and 70% to 85% were male. Study-level results: Clonal expansion by week 6 occurred in CD4+ and CD8+ blood T cells (at 0.1 to 3.0 mg/kg). Specificity for antigen went undetermined in the expanded peripheral T cells. CD8+ T cells averaged more expanded clones than CD4+.

V lost 7 bases to trimming and J lost 5 bases, with 20 bases between them. Germline CDR1 reads MDHEN; CDR2 reads SYDVKM. The CDR3 runs to 15 residues. Using immunoSEQ multiplex PCR, the repertoire was profiled, and TCRdb retains in-frame clones only, with some absent. The repertoire includes about 20,000 clones, 70% to 80% of them detected once, and 16% sits in the top ten. To note about this clone: The antigen is unknown.

The V gene is TRBV28, the J gene TRBJ1-1, with D tentatively TRBD1 (5 bases). The receptor comes from an adult with an advanced solid tumor such as melanoma, head and neck, liver or kidney cancer. Sequenced here: CD4+ or CD8+ T cells sorted from blood, sampled in a trial of the OX40 agonist ivuxolimab. CDR3: CASTRWRAGMTEAFF. CDR3 in DNA: TGTGCCAGCACTCGTTGGAGGGCAGGGATGACTGAAGCTTTCTTT.